A single sample gave rise to the 20 T cell receptor beta chains below, sequenced in a study of Ad26.COV2.S vaccination and SARS-CoV-2 variants. Clones were read by immunoSEQ multiplex PCR, and TCRdb kept only the in-frame ones, dropping some. The repertoire consists of around 340,000 clones, with 88% occurring once and the leading ten covering 6.4%. Treatment described: 15 to 20 received Ad26.COV2.S at low or high dose, single or two shots; several received placebo; per-sample allocation not given. At day 63 after the first vaccine or placebo injection, samples were drawn. This specimen was peripheral blood, taken in a trial of Ad26.COV2.S vaccine versus placebo. The receptors were gathered from a person between 18 and 60 years old who received the Ad26.COV2.S COVID-19 vaccine or a placebo.

The chain joins TRBV2 to TRBJ2-5; a weak D match, TRBD1 (6 bases). CDR1 and CDR2 (germline): SNHLY, FYNNEI. The CDR3 extends over 15 amino acids. The V gene lost 6 bases and the J gene lost 0 bases, with 14 bases spanning the gap. CDR3 sequence: CASRHRALYQETQYF. The CDR3 nucleotides are TGTGCCAGCAGGCACAGGGCCCTGTACCAAGAGACCCAGTACTTC.

This rearrangement joins TRBV5-8 to TRBJ2-4; D may be TRBD1 (6 bases). Germline CDR1 reads SGHTS; CDR2 reads YDEGEE. V dropped 4 bases and J dropped 1 base, with 18 bases sitting between them. The CDR3 runs 17 residues. The CDR3 here is CASSQTPTQGAKNIQYF. DNA for the CDR3: TGTGCCAGCAGCCAAACCCCGACCCAGGGGGCCAAAAACATTCAGTACTTC.

The chain is built from TRBV7-9 and TRBJ2-7, with unresolved D. Germline loops: CDR1 SEHNR, CDR2 FQNEAQ (reference sequence). V was pared by 0 bases and J by 2 bases, with 5 bases between. The CDR3 has 13 residues. Here the CDR3 reads CASSLASPYEQYF. CDR3 DNA sequence: TGTGCCAGCAGCTTAGCAAGCCCCTACGAGCAGTACTTC.

This chain joins TRBV5-1 and TRBJ2-2; D perhaps matches TRBD1 (5 bases). Germline CDR1 reads SGHRS; CDR2 reads YFSETQ. Trimming took 6 bases from V and 1 from J, leaving 10 bases between them. The CDR3 is 14 residues long. The CDR3 DNA sequence: TGCGCCAGCAAGGACACCCTGAACACCGGGGAGCTGTTTTTT. Translation: CASKDTLNTGELFF.

The chain links TRBV19 to TRBJ1-5, with a tentative D call TRBD1 (5 bases). The CDR3 sequence is 13 residues long. V was clipped by 9 bases and J by 1 base, with 10 bases between them. Germline CDR1 reads LNHDA; CDR2 reads SQIVND (reference sequence). CDR3 bases: TGTGCCAGCCAGGGACGGAGCAATCAGCCCCAGCATTTT. This translates into CASQGRSNQPQHF.

This chain uses TRBV7-3 with TRBJ1-2, with unresolved D. The CDR3 has 16 residues. Trimming took off 5 bases at V and 2 bases at J, with 18 bases between the two ends. The V gene's germline CDR1 is SGHTA and CDR2 FQGTGA. CDR3 nucleotide sequence: TGTGCCAGCAGCCCTGGAACCCTGAGGGCAAACTATGGCTACACCTTC. Translating gives CASSPGTLRANYGYTF.

The V gene is TRBV5-3, the J gene TRBJ2-3; 9 nucleotides agree with TRBD2. TRBV5-3 is treated as an ORF (open reading frame) with a function not yet certain. The CDR3 runs 18 residues. V lost 0 bases, J lost 3 bases, and 11 bases stayed unmatched. The CDR3: CARSLGLADHWGTDTQYF. The CDR3 region has the DNA TGTGCCAGAAGCTTGGGACTAGCGGATCACTGGGGAACAGATACGCAGTATTTT.

In its sample, this clone was seen once. V usage is TRBV29-1 and J usage is TRBJ1-1; D is unclear. The V gene's germline CDR1 is SQVTM and CDR2 ANQGSEA. There are 15 residues in the CDR3. V was pared by 0 bases and J by 0 bases, with 11 bases between. CDR3 loop: CSVEDPWVLNTEAFF. The DNA of the CDR3 is TGCAGCGTTGAAGATCCGTGGGTATTGAACACTGAAGCTTTCTTT.

The chain couples TRBV11-2 to TRBJ2-3, with 8 bases identical to TRBD2. V was clipped by 1 base and J by 4 bases; unmatched bases: 7. Germline CDR1 is SGHAT and CDR2 is FQNNGV. This CDR3 has 16 amino acids. The CDR3 nucleotides are TGTGCCAGCAGCTTAGTCGGCGCGGGGGGATCAGATACGCAGTATTTT. Residues: CASSLVGAGGSDTQYF.

This clone was found many times. The chain links TRBV4-1 to TRBJ2-7, with D possibly being TRBD2 (6 bases). The germline CDR1 and CDR2 sequences are MGHRA and YSYEKL. V lost 1 base and J lost 2, with 6 bases in between. The CDR3 is made up of 13 amino acids. The CDR3 protein is CASSQGLAYEQYF. The CDR3, as DNA: TGCGCCAGCAGCCAAGGACTAGCCTACGAGCAGTACTTC.

The chain recombines TRBV20-1 with TRBJ1-2; TRBD1 is a possible D gene (5 bases). V gave up 3 bases and J gave up 6 bases, with 8 bases separating them. Germline-derived CDR1 and CDR2 are DFQATT and SNEGSKA (reference sequence). This CDR3 has 11 amino acids. The CDR3 DNA reads as TGCAGTGCTAGCGGGGGTGATGGCTACACCTTC. As protein: CSASGGDGYTF.

The chain combines TRBV2 with TRBJ2-7; D might be TRBD2 (5 bases). Trimming stripped 2 bases from V and 1 base from J, with 12 bases between. The CDR3 runs to 15 residues. Germline assignment: CDR1 SNHLY and CDR2 FYNNEI. DNA of the CDR3: TGTGCCAGCAGTGAAACTCCCGGCGGGTCCTACGAGCAGTACTTC. Translating gives CASSETPGGSYEQYF.

The chain couples TRBV9 to TRBJ1-4; D is possibly TRBD1 (6 bases). Trimming removed 4 bases from V and 10 bases from J, with 17 bases in between. The CDR3 extends over 14 amino acids. CDR1 is SGDLS, CDR2 YYNGEE, per germline. The CDR3 nucleotides are TGTGCCAGCAGCCTTGCGCGGGGGGCAGGAAAACTGTTTTTT. Translating it yields CASSLARGAGKLFF.

The rearrangement joins TRBV10-3 to TRBJ1-1, with D maybe TRBD1 (5 bases). From germline, CDR1 is ENHRY and CDR2 SYGVKD. V lost 0 bases and J lost 1, with 12 bases in between. There are 16 residues in the CDR3. The CDR3 DNA follows: TGTGCCATCAGTGAGTCCGGGGGGGTTGGGAACACTGAAGCTTTCTTT. Translating gives CAISESGGVGNTEAFF.

The J gene is TRBJ2-7, the V gene TRBV2, with 7 nucleotides matching TRBD1. Looked up from germline, CDR1 is SNHLY and CDR2 is FYNNEI. The trim removed 3 bases at V and 4 bases at J, leaving 6 bases unmatched. The CDR3 spans 14 residues. The CDR3: CASSDEGQRYEQYF. CDR3 DNA sequence: TGTGCCAGCAGTGATGAGGGACAGAGATACGAGCAGTACTTC.

CDR3: CASVPGTANTGELFF. The CDR3 DNA sequence: TGCGCCAGCGTACCCGGGACAGCGAACACCGGGGAGCTGTTTTTT. The chain has TRBV5-1 and TRBJ2-2; 7 bases line up with TRBD1. Per the germline V gene, CDR1 is SGHRS and CDR2 is YFSETQ. V lost 7 bases and J lost 0; bases outside the gene matches: 6. The CDR3 loop spans 15 amino acids.

A few counts support this clone. This chain joins TRBV30 and TRBJ1-2, with a possible D match to TRBD1 (5 bases). CDR1 and CDR2 (germline): GTSNPN, SVGIG (reference sequence). This CDR3 region has 14 residues. V gave up 2 bases and J gave up 4 bases, with 14 bases separating them. The CDR3: CAWSKGSTGYGYTF. The CDR3, as DNA: TGTGCCTGGAGTAAGGGGTCAACAGGCTATGGCTACACCTTC.

The chain combines TRBV10-1 with TRBJ1-1, with D tentatively TRBD1 (5 bases). The CDR3 has 12 residues. V lost 8 bases, J lost 2 bases, and 9 bases lay in between. Germline CDR1 and CDR2: WNHNN and SYGVQD (reference sequence). CDR3 DNA sequence: TGCGCCAGCGGGGGAAGAAACACTGAAGCTTTCTTT. It encodes CASGGRNTEAFF.

The rearrangement joins TRBV9 to TRBJ2-1; tentatively, D is TRBD2 (5 bases). V lost 6 bases, J lost 9 bases, and 13 bases lay in between. This CDR3 has 12 amino acids. In germline, CDR1 is SGDLS, CDR2 YYNGEE. The CDR3 nucleotides read TGTGCCAGCAACGCGTTGGAGGTTGAGCAGTTCTTC. It codes for CASNALEVEQFF. The full variable domain, with the rest looked up from reference TRBV9 and TRBJ2-1, is DSGVTQTPKHLITATGQRVTLRCSPRSGDLSVYWYQQSLDQGLQFLIQYYNGEERAKGNILERFSAQQFPDLHSELNLSSLELGDSALYFCASNALEVEQFFGPGTRLTVL.

The CDR3 loop reads CASSRTSGDNYNEQFF. Here the CDR3 DNA reads TGTGCCAGCAGCAGGACTAGCGGGGACAACTACAATGAGCAGTTCTTC. The V and J genes are TRBV7-8 and TRBJ2-1, with TRBD2 matching 12 bases. This CDR3 has 16 residues. Trimming cost V 5 bases and J 3 bases; bases outside gene matches: 5. Per the germline V gene, CDR1 is SGHVS and CDR2 is FQNEAQ. Filled out from reference TRBV7-8 and TRBJ2-1, the complete variable domain reads GAGVSQSPRYKVAKRGQDVALRCDPISGHVSLFWYQQALGQGPEFLTYFQNEAQLDKSGLPSDRFFAERPEGSVSTLKIQRTQQEDSAVYLCASSRTSGDNYNEQFFGPGTRLTVL.